The clone carrying this T cell receptor beta chain occurred many times. Its antigen remains unknown. V lost 0 bases and J 1 base, leaving 15 bases between the germline ends. Germline CDR1 is DFQATT and CDR2 is SNEGSKA (reference sequence). This CDR3 has 16 amino acids. A sample-barcoded 5' primer and a J-beta primer mix were used in a second PCR of about 6 to 12 cycles. TCRdb ran MiXCR on the 5' RACE reads and lists one entry per CDR3 protein. The sample yields 1.5 million to 2 million distinct CDR3 sequences, about 30% seen once. The data were taken from a study of blood T cells in healthy people across ages. Overall study results and limits: Naive T cell percentage by flow cytometry tracked strongly with beta diversity.

Peripheral blood from each donor was collected in a volume of ten milliliters. V is TRBV20-1 and J is TRBJ1-2; unclear D gene. The specimen sequenced was blood. The receptor's source is a woman in her twenties or thirties in good health. In nucleotides, the CDR3 is TGCAGTGCTAGAGATCCCCAGACACACAGTAACTATGGCTACACCTTC. As protein: CSARDPQTHSNYGYTF.